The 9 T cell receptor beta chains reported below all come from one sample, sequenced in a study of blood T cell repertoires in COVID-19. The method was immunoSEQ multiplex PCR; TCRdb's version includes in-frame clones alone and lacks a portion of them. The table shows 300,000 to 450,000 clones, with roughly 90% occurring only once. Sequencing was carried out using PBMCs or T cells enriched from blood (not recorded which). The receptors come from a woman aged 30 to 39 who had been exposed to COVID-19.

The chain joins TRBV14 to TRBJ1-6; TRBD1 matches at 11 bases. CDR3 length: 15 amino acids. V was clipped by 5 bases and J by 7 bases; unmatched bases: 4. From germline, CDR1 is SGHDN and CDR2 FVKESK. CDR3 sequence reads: CASSWRDRGNSPLHF. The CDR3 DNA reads TGTGCCAGCAGCTGGAGGGACAGGGGGAATTCACCCCTCCACTTT.

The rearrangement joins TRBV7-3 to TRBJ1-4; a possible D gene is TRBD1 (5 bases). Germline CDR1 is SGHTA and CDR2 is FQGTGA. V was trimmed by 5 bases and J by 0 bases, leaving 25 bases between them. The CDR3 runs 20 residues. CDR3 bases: TGTGCCAGCAGCCCGCCTCAAGGGGCACATTTTTTTTCAACTAATGAAAAACTGTTTTTT. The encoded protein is CASSPPQGAHFFSTNEKLFF. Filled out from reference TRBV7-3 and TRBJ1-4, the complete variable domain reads GAGVSQTPSNKVTEKGKYVELRCDPISGHTALYWYRQSLGQGPEFLIYFQGTGAADDSGLPNDRFFAVRPEGSVSTLKIQRTERGDSAVYLCASSPPQGAHFFSTNEKLFFGSGTQLSVL.

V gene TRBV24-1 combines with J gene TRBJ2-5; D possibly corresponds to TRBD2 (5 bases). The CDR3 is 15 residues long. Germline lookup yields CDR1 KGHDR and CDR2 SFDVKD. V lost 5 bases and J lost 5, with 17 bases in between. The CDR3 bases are TGTGCCACCAGTGTAGGGTTTGAGGAGCGGGAGACCCAGTACTTC. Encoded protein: CATSVGFEERETQYF.

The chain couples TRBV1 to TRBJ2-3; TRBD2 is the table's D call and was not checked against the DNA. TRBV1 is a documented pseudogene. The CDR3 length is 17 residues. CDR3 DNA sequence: TGCACCAGCAGCCAATTCTTACTTCATCGAGGCACAGATACGCAGTATTTT. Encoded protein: CTSSQFLLHRGTDTQYF.

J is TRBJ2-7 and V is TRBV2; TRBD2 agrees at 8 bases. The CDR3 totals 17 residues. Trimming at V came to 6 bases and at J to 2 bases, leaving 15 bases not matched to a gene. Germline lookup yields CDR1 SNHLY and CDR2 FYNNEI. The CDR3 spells CASRVEREGLGAYEQYF. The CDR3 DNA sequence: TGTGCCAGCAGAGTCGAACGGGAGGGCCTTGGCGCCTACGAGCAGTACTTC.

The CDR3, as DNA: TGCGCCAGCAGCTTGGTTGCTCGACAGGTTGGGAGCTCCTATAATTCACCCCTCCACTTT. Its protein product is CASSLVARQVGSSYNSPLHF. The chain links TRBV5-1 to TRBJ1-6; tentatively, D is TRBD1 (6 bases). Germline V gene sequence: CDR1 SGHRS, CDR2 YFSETQ. V lost 0 bases and J 0 bases, leaving 19 bases between the germline ends. The CDR3 length is 20 residues.

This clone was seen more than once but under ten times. CDR3 DNA sequence: TGTGCCATCAGTGAGTCGATAGGGGTAGGGGAAGAGACCCAGTACTTC. It codes for CAISESIGVGEETQYF. The chain combines TRBV10-3 with TRBJ2-5; D perhaps matches TRBD1 (5 bases). Germline V CDR1 and CDR2: ENHRY, SYGVKD. V was clipped by 0 bases and J by 3 bases, with 14 bases between them. CDR3 size: 16 residues.

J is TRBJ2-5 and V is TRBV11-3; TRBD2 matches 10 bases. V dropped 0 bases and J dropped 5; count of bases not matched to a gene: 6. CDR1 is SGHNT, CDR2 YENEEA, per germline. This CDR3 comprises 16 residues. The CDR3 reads CASSLEVAGGGETQYF. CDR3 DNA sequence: TGTGCCAGCAGCTTAGAAGTAGCGGGAGGCGGGGAGACCCAGTACTTC.

The CDR3: CASSPGGSYEQYF. CDR3 bases: TGTGCCAGCAGTCCCGGGGGTTCCTACGAGCAGTACTTC. The chain carries TRBV6-5 and TRBJ2-7, with D maybe TRBD2 (6 bases). Germline assignment: CDR1 MNHEY and CDR2 SVGAGI. The germline V and J ends were trimmed by 5 bases and 1 base, with 9 bases remaining between them. The CDR3 consists of 13 residues.